This T cell receptor (beta chain) was captured by sequencing in a study of regulatory T cells in long-lasting Graves disease. Points from the study as a whole: Patients with persistent disease shared 2,900 or so public clonotypes, outpacing the 966 shared by new patients.

Time point indicated: newly diagnosed GD, antithyroid drugs for less than 3 months. From RNA extracted from PBMCs, the TCR library was made. iRepertoire HTBI primers and Arm-PCR of CDR3 regions built TCR beta libraries. TCRdb recomputed calls from the multiplex PCR reads with MiXCR, one row per CDR3 protein. The sample holds about 470,000 distinct CDR3 sequences, around 15% seen once. The CDR3 runs to 13 residues. Germline lookup yields CDR1 MNHEY and CDR2 SVGAGI. The V end lost 0 bases, the J end lost 5 bases, and 5 bases lay between the germline ends. In its sample, this clonotype was seen many times. The antigen remains undetermined. The same sample was also used in a study of T cells in Graves' hyperthyroidism and ophthalmopathy. From that report: Investigators excluded patients with uncontrolled infection, other autoimmune disease, pregnancy or lactation.

The clonotype originates from a middle-aged man with Graves disease. The V gene is TRBV6-5, the J gene TRBJ1-5; D gene ambiguous. This material consisted of peripheral blood mononuclear cells (PBMCs), taken at new diagnosis, from a patient treated with antithyroid drugs. The CDR3 reads CASSYSSDQPQHF. The CDR3 DNA reads as TGTGCCAGCAGTTACTCGAGCGATCAGCCCCAGCATTTT.